The 22 T cell receptor beta chains listed next were all sequenced from one sample in a study of blood T cell repertoires in COVID-19. Assay: immunoSEQ multiplex PCR; the TCRdb copy retains only in-frame clones and omits some. The data show about 670,000 clones, approximately 90% seen once. The specimen was peripheral blood. The receptor source for this set is a woman aged 18-30 years with acute or convalescent COVID-19.

The chain recombines TRBV11-1 with TRBJ1-1, with 10 bases fitting TRBD1. This CDR3 spans 14 amino acids. Trimming cost V 5 bases and J 5 bases; bases outside gene matches: 5. CDR1 SGHAT and CDR2 FQDESV come from the germline V gene (reference sequence). The CDR3 DNA reads TGTGCCAGCAGCACCGGACAGGGGGGAACTGAAGCTTTCTTT. It specifies CASSTGQGGTEAFF.

The chain combines TRBV11-2 with TRBJ1-1, with a tentative D call TRBD1 (6 bases). Looked up from germline, CDR1 is SGHAT and CDR2 is FQNNGV. The CDR3 is 17 residues long. V shed 5 bases and J shed 0 bases, with 19 bases lying between them. CDR3 loop: CASSPLQNRDMNTEAFF. The CDR3 DNA follows: TGTGCCAGCAGCCCTCTACAGAACAGGGATATGAACACTGAAGCTTTCTTT.

The V call is TRBV19, the J call TRBJ2-2, with 7 nucleotides matching TRBD1. Trimming removed 5 bases from V and 5 bases from J; junction bases left unmatched: 5. The CDR3 covers 14 residues. Looked up from germline, CDR1 is LNHDA and CDR2 is SQIVND (reference sequence). The CDR3 region is CASSSYRGTGELFF. The CDR3 DNA is TGTGCCAGTAGTTCCTACAGGGGTACCGGGGAGCTGTTTTTT. The full variable domain, in which reference TRBV19 and TRBJ2-2 provide the parts outside the CDR3, is DGGITQSPKYLFRKEGQNVTLSCEQNLNHDAMYWYRQDPGQGLRLIYYSQIVNDFQKGDIAEGYSVSREKKESFPLTVTSAQKNPTAFYLCASSSYRGTGELFFGEGSRLTVL.

The chain couples TRBV19 to TRBJ1-3; D might be TRBD1 (6 bases). This CDR3 is 16 amino acids long. Trimming cost V 5 bases and J 0 bases, with 14 bases left between them. Germline CDR1 is LNHDA and CDR2 is SQIVND (reference sequence). The DNA of the CDR3 is TGTGCCAGTAGTTCCGACAGGTACCCCTCTGGAAACACCATATATTTT. This translates into CASSSDRYPSGNTIYF.

The rearrangement links TRBV13 to TRBJ1-1; D is uncertain. Germline assignment: CDR1 PRHDT and CDR2 FYEKMQ (reference sequence). CDR3 size: 17 residues. V lost 4 bases, J lost 1 base, and 19 bases lay in between. CDR3 in amino acids: CASSWGDGRLKNTEAFF. Here the CDR3 DNA reads TGTGCCAGCAGCTGGGGAGACGGAAGACTAAAGAACACTGAAGCTTTCTTT.

In regard to this clone: Distinct nucleotide sequences in the sample also encode this CDR3. The chain is built from TRBV14 and TRBJ1-1; D perhaps matches TRBD1 (5 bases). Germline lookup yields CDR1 SGHDN and CDR2 FVKESK. The V and J ends lost 1 base and 5 bases respectively, with 8 bases between them. The CDR3 consists of 13 residues. CDR3 protein: CASSQVRGTEAFF. CDR3 in DNA: TGTGCCAGCAGCCAAGTGCGGGGGACTGAAGCTTTCTTT. Complete variable domain (other parts from reference TRBV14 and TRBJ1-1): EAGVTQFPSHSVIEKGQTVTLRCDPISGHDNLYWYRRVMGKEIKFLLHFVKESKQDESGMPNNRFLAERTGGTYSTLKVQPAELEDSGVYFCASSQVRGTEAFFGQGTRLTVV.

A few counts support this clone. The V call is TRBV9, the J call TRBJ1-2, with 8 nucleotides matching TRBD1. This CDR3 is 17 amino acids long. Germline CDR1 reads SGDLS; CDR2 reads YYNGEE. After removal of 4 bases from V and 6 bases from J, the junction contained 17 bases not matched to a gene. The CDR3 region is CASSNGPPGQDYDGYTF. The CDR3 DNA sequence: TGTGCCAGCAGCAATGGACCACCGGGACAGGACTATGATGGCTACACCTTC. Full variable domain (remainder filled in from reference TRBV9 and TRBJ1-2): DSGVTQTPKHLITATGQRVTLRCSPRSGDLSVYWYQQSLDQGLQFLIQYYNGEERAKGNILERFSAQQFPDLHSELNLSSLELGDSALYFCASSNGPPGQDYDGYTFGSGTRLTVV.

The rearrangement joins TRBV5-4 to TRBJ2-3; D is perhaps TRBD1 (5 bases). Per the germline V gene, CDR1 is SGHNT and CDR2 is YYREEE (reference sequence). Trimming removed 4 bases at V and 0 bases at J, with 12 bases between. This CDR3 has 15 residues. The CDR3 DNA reads as TGTGCCAGCAGCCAAGACAGATTAAGCACAGATACGCAGTATTTT. It encodes CASSQDRLSTDTQYF.

This chain links TRBV20-1 with TRBJ1-2, with TRBD1 as a possible D gene (5 bases). This CDR3 comprises 11 residues. The germline V gene has CDR1 DFQATT and CDR2 SNEGSKA (reference sequence). Trimming took off 0 bases at V and 7 bases at J, with 6 bases between the two ends. For the CDR3, the DNA is TGCAGTGCTAGAGATCAGGGTGGCTACACCTTC. Translated: CSARDQGGYTF.

This clone came up once. The rearrangement uses TRBV29-1 and TRBJ2-1; no clear D gene. Germline CDR1 and CDR2: SQVTM and ANQGSEA. Trimming stripped 4 bases from V and 0 bases from J, with 7 bases between. This CDR3 comprises 13 residues. The CDR3 region has the DNA TGCAGCGTTGTAGCTAACTCCTACAATGAGCAGTTCTTC. Translating it yields CSVVANSYNEQFF.

This CDR3 reads CATSDLRDRGYNEQFF. CDR3 in DNA: TGTGCCACCAGTGACCTCCGGGACAGGGGTTACAATGAGCAGTTCTTC. V gene TRBV24-1 combines with J gene TRBJ2-1; 10 bases agree with TRBD1. CDR3 size: 16 residues. Germline lookup yields CDR1 KGHDR and CDR2 SFDVKD. The V gene end was trimmed by 4 bases and the J gene end by 4 bases; junction bases not matched to a gene: 6.

V and J are TRBV7-9 and TRBJ1-5; a possible D gene is TRBD1 (6 bases). The V gene's germline CDR1 is SEHNR and CDR2 FQNEAQ (reference sequence). This CDR3 is 15 amino acids long. Trimming stripped 3 bases from V and 6 bases from J, with 15 bases between. The CDR3 sequence is CASSLSGANRQPQHF. The CDR3 nucleotides read TGTGCCAGCAGCTTGTCAGGGGCGAATCGTCAGCCCCAGCATTTT.

The gene calls are TRBV2 and TRBJ2-3; D perhaps matches TRBD2 (6 bases). V lost 8 bases to trimming and J lost 5 bases, with 14 bases between them. CDR1 is SNHLY, CDR2 FYNNEI, per germline. The CDR3 runs 13 residues. The CDR3 nucleotides read TGTGCCAGCTCGCGGAGGGAAAAAGATACGCAGTATTTT. This gives the protein CASSRREKDTQYF.

This sequence joins TRBV7-9 and TRBJ2-1; 12 bases line up with TRBD1. CDR1 is SEHNR and CDR2 is FQNEAQ in the germline V gene (reference sequence). The J segment lost 9 bases and the V segment lost 3 bases, leaving 6 bases of the junction unmatched. This CDR3 spans 15 amino acids. The CDR3 loop reads CASSFGTGGSVEQFF. CDR3 coding DNA: TGTGCCAGCAGCTTTGGGACAGGGGGCTCAGTTGAGCAGTTCTTC.

The chain combines TRBV6-2 or TRBV6-3 with TRBJ1-6, with 7 bases lining up with TRBD1. Germline lookup yields CDR1 MNHEY and CDR2 SVGEGT. The ends lost 4 bases at V and 2 bases at J; junction bases unmatched: 11. This CDR3 region has 18 residues. CDR3 bases: TGTGCCAGCAGTTTGCGAAAAAAGGGACAGACCTATAATTCACCCCTCCACTTT. This encodes CASSLRKKGQTYNSPLHF.

V and J are TRBV7-2 and TRBJ1-5, with 8 bases matching TRBD1. Germline lookup yields CDR1 SGHTA and CDR2 FQGNSA. V dropped 1 base and J dropped 4; count of bases not matched to a gene: 3. The CDR3 length is 15 residues. For the CDR3, the DNA is TGTGCCAGCAGCTTAGTAAGGACAGGGAATCAGCCCCAGCATTTT. It translates to CASSLVRTGNQPQHF.

V usage is TRBV24-1 and J usage is TRBJ1-1, with D perhaps matching TRBD1 (5 bases). The CDR3 sequence is 13 residues long. Trimming took off 4 bases at V and 5 bases at J, with 10 bases between the two ends. CDR1 is KGHDR and CDR2 is SFDVKD in the germline V gene. The CDR3 bases are TGTGCCACCAGTGACCGACAGTCTACTGAAGCTTTCTTT. This encodes CATSDRQSTEAFF.

This clone was observed a few times. The chain uses TRBV6-2 or TRBV6-3 and TRBJ1-1; no firm D call. Trimming pared 4 bases from V and 1 base from J, leaving 7 bases between. The CDR3 has 13 amino acids. From germline, CDR1 is MNHEY and CDR2 SVGEGT. The CDR3 nucleotides are TGTGCCAGCAGTTCGGCGGAGAACACTGAAGCTTTCTTT. Its protein product is CASSSAENTEAFF.

Only a few counts were recorded for this clone. The chain employs TRBV6-2 or TRBV6-3 and TRBJ2-7; maybe TRBD1 (6 bases). V was trimmed by 6 bases and J by 5 bases, leaving 8 bases between them. The CDR3 is made up of 11 amino acids. Germline V CDR1 and CDR2: MNHEY, SVGEGT. Here the CDR3 reads CASSRGDEQYF. The CDR3 DNA is TGTGCCAGCAGCAGGGGCGACGAGCAGTACTTC.

This chain connects TRBV5-1 to TRBJ2-2; 7 nucleotides match TRBD2. The CDR3 consists of 20 residues. V lost 2 bases and J lost 0; bases outside the gene matches: 16. Germline V gives CDR1 SGHRS, CDR2 YFSETQ. DNA of the CDR3: TGCGCCAGCAGCTTTGGTTTAGGCCTTGGACGGGGGGCGAACACCGGGGAGCTGTTTTTT. It translates to CASSFGLGLGRGANTGELFF. The full variable domain, with the rest looked up from reference TRBV5-1 and TRBJ2-2, is KAGVTQTPRYLIKTRGQQVTLSCSPISGHRSVSWYQQTPGQGLQFLFEYFSETQRNKGNFPGRFSGRQFSNSRSEMNVSTLELGDSALYLCASSFGLGLGRGANTGELFFGEGSRLTVL.

V gene TRBV5-4 combines with J gene TRBJ2-1, with TRBD1 as a possible D gene (6 bases). The V gene lost 3 bases and the J gene lost 3 bases, with 13 bases spanning the gap. In germline, CDR1 is SGHNT, CDR2 YYREEE (reference sequence). The CDR3 spans 15 residues. The CDR3 DNA reads as TGTGCCAGCAGCTGGAGCAGGGGATACTACAATGAGCAGTTCTTC. This codes for CASSWSRGYYNEQFF.

This clone has only a few counts. Different DNA sequences within this sample yield the same CDR3. J is TRBJ1-5 and V is TRBV30; possible D gene TRBD1, 5 bases. In germline, CDR1 is GTSNPN, CDR2 SVGIG (reference sequence). V lost 2 bases, J lost 5 bases, and 10 bases lay in between. The length of the CDR3 is 13 residues. The CDR3 DNA is TGTGCCTGGAGTAGGCAGGGCGATCAGCCCCAGCATTTT. It specifies CAWSRQGDQPQHF.